The 26 T cell receptor beta chains below all came from one sample that was sequenced in a study of early T cells in non-severe SARS-CoV-2 infection. TCRdb reanalysed the 5' RACE reads using MiXCR and keeps one entry per CDR3 protein. The sample yields around 34,000 distinct CDR3 sequences, 3.5% to 5% seen once. Sequencing was done on a sample of whole blood. These receptors all stem from an adult who was a healthcare worker with PCR-confirmed SARS-CoV-2 infection or an uninfected control (not recorded which).

This clonotype was picked up a small number of times. This chain joins TRBV11-2 and TRBJ2-1; no firm D call. The CDR3 length is 13 residues. CDR1 is SGHAT and CDR2 is FQNNGV in the germline V gene. Trimming left V 1 base short and J 2 bases short, with 3 bases between. CDR3 residues: CASSLGPYNEQFF. The CDR3 bases are TGTGCCAGCAGCTTAGGACCCTACAATGAGCAGTTCTTC.

The chain carries TRBV7-3 and TRBJ2-7, with a tentative D call TRBD2 (5 bases). In germline, CDR1 is SGHTA, CDR2 FQGTGA. V lost 4 bases and J 3 bases, leaving 13 bases between the germline ends. CDR3 length: 14 residues. CDR3 sequence (DNA): TGTGCCAGCAGCTCCCCGCCCCGGGGCTACGAGCAGTACTTC. Its translation: CASSSPPRGYEQYF.

In this sample, this clonotype turned up many times. The V call is TRBV10-3, the J call TRBJ1-1; 12 bases match TRBD1. The CDR3 spans 12 residues. The germline V gene encodes CDR1 ENHRY and CDR2 SYGVKD. Germline trimming cut 9 bases from V and 8 bases from J; bases unmatched to any gene: 4. The CDR3 DNA sequence: TGTGCCATGGGACAGGGGGCGGAGGAAGCTTTCTTT. Encoded protein: CAMGQGAEEAFF.

This clonotype came up many times. This rearrangement joins TRBV5-6 to TRBJ1-2; D might be TRBD1 (5 bases). CDR1 and CDR2 from the germline V gene are SGHDT and YYEEEE. This CDR3 has 14 amino acids. V lost 2 bases, J lost 7 bases, and 15 bases lay in between. CDR3 in amino acids: CASSFYPGTGGYTF. CDR3 sequence (DNA): TGTGCCAGCAGCTTTTACCCAGGGACTGGTGGCTACACCTTC.

In this sample, this clonotype turned up many times. The rearrangement joins TRBV2 to TRBJ2-5, with 8 bases aligning to TRBD2. V lost 8 bases and J lost 5; bases outside the gene matches: 10. This CDR3 contains 14 residues. Germline lookup yields CDR1 SNHLY and CDR2 FYNNEI. The CDR3 DNA is TGTGCCAGCGAGCGGGGGACCCTTACCGAGACCCAGTACTTC. Amino acid sequence: CASERGTLTETQYF.

This clonotype occurred many times. The chain couples TRBV6-4 to TRBJ2-3; no reliable D call. This CDR3 region has 14 residues. V lost 7 bases and J lost 7, with 18 bases in between. Germline V gene sequence: CDR1 MRHNA, CDR2 SNTAGT. The CDR3 here is CASKRRTPRNTQYF. CDR3 nucleotides: TGTGCCAGCAAACGAAGGACCCCGAGAAATACGCAGTATTTT.

This clonotype has a count of ten or more. V and J are TRBV12-3 or TRBV12-4 and TRBJ2-5; 11 nucleotides agree with TRBD2. The J segment lost 9 bases and the V segment lost 5 bases, leaving 14 bases of the junction unmatched. CDR3 length: 16 residues. This CDR3 is CASSTSTSGGTQAQYF. Written as DNA, the CDR3 is TGTGCCAGCAGTACCTCAACTAGCGGGGGAACCCAGGCCCAGTACTTC.

This clonotype turned up a few times. The chain combines TRBV10-3 with TRBJ1-5; perhaps TRBD1 as D (5 bases). This CDR3 has 14 residues. Germline V gene data show CDR1 as ENHRY and CDR2 as SYGVKD. Trimming pared 10 bases from V and 2 bases from J, leaving 15 bases between. In DNA form, the CDR3 reads TGTGCCACCGAACAAGTGGGGGGCAATCAGCCCCAGCATTTT. The encoded protein is CATEQVGGNQPQHF.

The chain has TRBV7-7 and TRBJ2-1; 12 bases fit TRBD2. The CDR3 sequence is 15 residues long. Germline CDR1 SSHAT, CDR2 FNYEAQ (reference sequence). Unmatched junction bases numbered 11, after V lost 7 bases and J lost 10 bases. Here the CDR3 reads CASTQLAGGLGEQFF. CDR3 in DNA: TGTGCCAGCACCCAGCTAGCGGGGGGGCTGGGGGAGCAGTTCTTC.

In its sample, this clonotype was seen many times. The genes are TRBV2 and TRBJ2-1; D gene unclear. The CDR3 totals 12 residues. Looked up from germline, CDR1 is SNHLY and CDR2 is FYNNEI. V was trimmed by 6 bases and J by 7 bases, leaving 10 bases between them. In DNA form, the CDR3 reads TGTGCCAGCAGCGAGTGGACGAATGAGCAGTTCTTC. This gives the protein CASSEWTNEQFF.

This clonotype was found many times. This chain links TRBV6-6 with TRBJ1-1; 7 nucleotides line up with TRBD1. Trimming removed 3 bases from V and 6 bases from J; junction bases left unmatched: 7. Germline V gene lookup returns CDR1 MNHNY and CDR2 SVGAGI (reference sequence). CDR3 length: 14 residues. The CDR3 loop is CASSYRGQLSEAFF. The CDR3 nucleotides are TGTGCCAGCAGTTATAGGGGACAGCTCTCTGAAGCTTTCTTT.

The table lists this clonotype with many counts. The rearrangement joins TRBV14 to TRBJ1-1; no reliable D call. Germline V gives CDR1 SGHDN, CDR2 FVKESK. CDR3 length: 13 residues. V was clipped by 1 base and J by 3 bases, with 6 bases between them. CDR3 protein: CASSQAWDTEAFF. The CDR3 DNA reads as TGTGCCAGCAGCCAAGCTTGGGACACTGAAGCTTTCTTT.

In its sample, this clonotype was seen many times. The chain has TRBV20-1 and TRBJ1-1; 9 bases map to TRBD1. This CDR3 is built from 15 residues. Germline assignment: CDR1 DFQATT and CDR2 SNEGSKA (reference sequence). Trimming took 3 bases from V and 6 from J; bases not matched to a gene: 11. The CDR3 DNA follows: TGCAGTGCTAGCCCGGGACAGGGAGATTTACCTGAAGCTTTCTTT. Its protein is CSASPGQGDLPEAFF.

This clonotype is medium-sized by share. The chain carries TRBV7-9 and TRBJ1-2; D is uncertain. This CDR3 contains 13 residues. Germline V gene sequence: CDR1 SEHNR, CDR2 FQNEAQ (reference sequence). Trimming shortened V by 4 bases and J by 2 bases, and 8 bases separated the two germline ends. The CDR3 loop reads CASSSNANYGYTF. In DNA, the CDR3 is TGTGCCAGCAGCTCGAATGCGAACTATGGCTACACCTTC.

In this sample, this clonotype turned up many times. V usage is TRBV19 and J usage is TRBJ1-5; D call uncertain. This CDR3 contains 13 residues. V was trimmed by 3 bases and J by 6 bases, leaving 9 bases between them. The germline CDR1 and CDR2 sequences are LNHDA and SQIVND (reference sequence). CDR3 in amino acids: CASSIREGQPQHF. The CDR3 bases are TGTGCCAGTAGTATTAGGGAGGGTCAGCCCCAGCATTTT.

This clonotype showed up many times. The chain recombines TRBV4-1 with TRBJ2-7; 8 positions match TRBD2. The V gene end was trimmed by 0 bases and the J gene end by 2 bases; junction bases not matched to a gene: 6. Germline V lookup: CDR1 MGHRA, CDR2 YSYEKL. CDR3 length: 16 residues. The CDR3 spells CASSQESSGGAYEQYF. CDR3 nucleotide sequence: TGCGCCAGCAGCCAAGAGTCCAGCGGGGGAGCCTACGAGCAGTACTTC.

This rearrangement joins TRBV3-1 to TRBJ1-2, with D possibly being TRBD1 (6 bases). Trimming pared 2 bases from V and 7 bases from J, leaving 20 bases between. CDR3 length: 16 amino acids. Germline lookup yields CDR1 LGHDT and CDR2 YNNKEL (reference sequence). Here the CDR3 reads CASSQLDRSRIIGYTF. The CDR3 DNA is TGTGCCAGCAGCCAACTCGACAGGAGCCGAATAATTGGCTACACCTTC.

The rearrangement joins TRBV7-9 to TRBJ2-1; D possibly corresponds to TRBD1 (6 bases). The ends were cut back, 0 bases at V and 4 bases at J, with 13 bases in the middle. Germline V lookup: CDR1 SEHNR, CDR2 FQNEAQ (reference sequence). The CDR3 is made up of 16 amino acids. The CDR3 protein is CASSLASGGLYNEQFF. As DNA, the CDR3 is TGTGCCAGCAGCTTAGCGAGTGGGGGCCTGTACAATGAGCAGTTCTTC.

This clonotype was picked up many times. The V call is TRBV5-1, the J call TRBJ2-7, with 7 positions matching TRBD1. CDR3 length: 14 residues. Looked up from germline, CDR1 is SGHRS and CDR2 is YFSETQ. With 2 bases clipped from V and 7 bases from J, the junction kept 9 bases outside the gene matches. The CDR3 DNA is TGCGCCAGCAGCTTTGGCCAGGGGGAACGGGAGCAGTACTTC. Translation: CASSFGQGEREQYF.

This clonotype occurred many times. The chain links TRBV3-1 to TRBJ1-1; D may be TRBD1 (5 bases). The CDR3 totals 15 residues. In germline, CDR1 is LGHDT, CDR2 YNNKEL (reference sequence). With 2 bases removed from V and 6 bases from J, the gap between germline ends came to 16 bases. CDR3 protein: CASSQFPGIKAEAFF. In nucleotides, the CDR3 is TGTGCCAGCAGCCAATTCCCAGGGATTAAGGCTGAAGCTTTCTTT.

This clonotype was seen at least ten times. The gene calls are TRBV9 and TRBJ2-1, with D perhaps matching TRBD1 or TRBD2 (5 bases each). Trimming cost V 0 bases and J 3 bases, with 10 bases left between them. The CDR3 totals 15 residues. From germline, CDR1 is SGDLS and CDR2 YYNGEE. The CDR3 coding sequence is TGTGCCAGCAGCGTAGACGTGGGACGCTACAATGAGCAGTTCTTC. It is translated as CASSVDVGRYNEQFF.

This clonotype was found many times. V and J are TRBV29-1 and TRBJ1-1; no definite D call. Germline V gene lookup returns CDR1 SQVTM and CDR2 ANQGSEA. This CDR3 region has 14 residues. V lost 6 bases and J lost 1, with 15 bases in between. CDR3 DNA sequence: TGCAGCGTGAGAGACCGACGGGAGAACACTGAAGCTTTCTTT. Amino acids: CSVRDRRENTEAFF.

This clonotype has a count of ten or more. The chain carries TRBV5-5 and TRBJ2-7; 9 positions agree with TRBD1. The germline V gene has CDR1 SGHKS and CDR2 YYEKEE (reference sequence). The trim removed 4 bases at V and 4 bases at J, leaving 9 bases unmatched. The CDR3 spans 15 residues. The DNA for the CDR3 is TGTGCCAGCAGCCCCTCCGGGACAGGGCTATACGAGCAGTACTTC. Translation gives CASSPSGTGLYEQYF.

At least ten counts were recorded for this clonotype. The chain has TRBV29-1 and TRBJ1-5; D is ambiguous. V shed 6 bases and J shed 6 bases, with 15 bases lying between them. The CDR3 consists of 13 residues. In germline, CDR1 is SQVTM, CDR2 ANQGSEA. The CDR3 loop is CSVGKGGGQPQHF. The DNA of the CDR3 is TGCAGCGTGGGTAAGGGAGGAGGTCAGCCCCAGCATTTT.

This clonotype was counted ten times or more. This chain uses TRBV13 with TRBJ2-1; possibly TRBD2 for D (5 bases). The V gene lost 7 bases and the J gene lost 6 bases, with 19 bases spanning the gap. This CDR3 has 15 amino acids. Germline loops: CDR1 PRHDT, CDR2 FYEKMQ (reference sequence). CDR3 in DNA: TGTGCCAGCAACACCGGTACCTCCCGGGGCAATGAGCAGTTCTTC. Encoded protein: CASNTGTSRGNEQFF.

This clonotype showed up many times. The CDR3 region has the DNA TGTGCCAGTAAAAGCGGGGGGAATGAGCAGTTCTTC. Amino acid sequence: CASKSGGNEQFF. V gene TRBV6-6 combines with J gene TRBJ2-1, with 9 bases that match TRBD2. After removal of 9 bases from V and 7 bases from J, the junction contained 4 bases not matched to a gene. From germline, CDR1 is MNHNY and CDR2 SVGAGI (reference sequence). The CDR3 totals 12 residues.